This TCR beta chain was identified during a study of vaccination effects on CD4 cells after COVID-19. CDR1 and CDR2 (germline): SGHVS, FNYEAQ. V was clipped by 2 bases and J by 4 bases, with 14 bases between them. The CDR3 length is 16 residues. After expansion with viral peptide pools in the ViraFEST assay, antigen-specific CD4+ T cells were sequenced. Following culture for 9 to 11 days, CD4+ T cells were isolated. By PCR, the person was confirmed to have had SARS-CoV-2 infection between March and December 2020. Concerning this clone: Its antigen is unknown.

Sequencing used immunoSEQ multiplex PCR; TCRdb keeps in-frame clones, though not all of them. Among approximately 28,000 clones listed, around 78% were seen once. Study-level points and caveats: Small numbers of convalescent patients limited the study. It also lacked early post-infection timepoints.

Here the sequenced sample was CD4+ T cells from PBMCs cultured with HCoV-NL63 spike peptides, taken before COVID-19 vaccination. The chain recombines TRBV7-6 with TRBJ2-2; TRBD2 might be the D (7 bases). The clonotype was recovered from a human donor who had a prior SARS-CoV-2 infection. CDR3 amino acids: CASSLWGGRRTGELFF. The CDR3 DNA reads as TGTGCCAGCAGCTTATGGGGGGGGCGACGCACCGGGGAGCTGTTTTTT. The whole variable domain, filled in from reference TRBV7-6 and TRBJ2-2, reads GAGVSQSPRYKVTKRGQDVALRCDPISGHVSLYWYRQALGQGPEFLTYFNYEAQQDKSGLPNDRFSAERPEGSISTLTIQRTEQRDSAMYRCASSLWGGRRTGELFFGEGSRLTVL.